Shown below are 22 T cell receptor beta chains from a single sample sequenced in a study of blood T cell repertoires in COVID-19. This table comes from immunoSEQ multiplex PCR, and its TCRdb copy is limited to in-frame clones, with some not included. The data hold under 500,000 clones, with 70% to 90% observed a single time. Input material: PBMCs or T cells enriched from blood (not recorded which). All receptors come from a woman between 18 and 29 years old with acute COVID-19.

The V gene is TRBV6-1, the J gene TRBJ1-4; the D gene is possibly TRBD1 (5 bases). Germline CDR1 reads MNHNS; CDR2 reads SASEGT. V was cut by 2 bases and J by 5 bases, with 12 bases left in between. The CDR3 loop spans 15 amino acids. CDR3 nucleotides: TGTGCCAGCAGTGAATGGGCGGAGGGGAATGAAAAACTGTTTTTT. It encodes CASSEWAEGNEKLFF.

DNA of the CDR3: TGTGCCAGCAGCCTTAGCGGGATCGGGCAGTTCTTC. This codes for CASSLSGIGQFF. The chain couples TRBV6-5 to TRBJ2-1, with 8 bases that match TRBD2. Germline V gene lookup returns CDR1 MNHEY and CDR2 SVGAGI. V shed 6 bases, J shed 12 bases, and the junction held 7 bases outside the gene matches. This CDR3 region has 12 residues.

The rearrangement uses TRBV5-1 and TRBJ1-6; the D is unclear. Deletions cut 1 base from V and 7 bases from J, with 3 bases between. Germline V gene sequence: CDR1 SGHRS, CDR2 YFSETQ. This CDR3 spans 12 amino acids. The CDR3 DNA follows: TGCGCCAGCAGCTTGCAAAATTCACCCCTCCACTTT. Its translation is CASSLQNSPLHF.

The chain carries TRBV4-2 and TRBJ1-4; 10 nucleotides agree with TRBD1. CDR1 and CDR2 from the germline V gene are LGHNA and YNFKEQ. The CDR3 is made up of 14 amino acids. With V trimmed by 3 bases and J by 6 bases, 1 base remained unmatched. The CDR3 region has the DNA TGTGCCAGCAGCCAGGACAGGGGGGATGAAAAACTGTTTTTT. As protein: CASSQDRGDEKLFF.

The V gene is TRBV11-2, the J gene TRBJ2-7; 8 bases agree with TRBD1. The CDR3 runs 15 residues. V lost 4 bases to trimming and J lost 0 bases; unmatched junction nucleotides: 5. CDR1 and CDR2 from the germline V gene are SGHAT and FQNNGV. Here the CDR3 reads CASSWTGTSSYEQYF. CDR3 coding DNA: TGTGCCAGCAGCTGGACAGGGACCAGCTCCTACGAGCAGTACTTC.

The rearrangement uses TRBV11-3 and TRBJ1-6; no definite D call. The germline V and J ends were trimmed by 5 bases and 5 bases, with 7 bases remaining between them. CDR1 and CDR2 (germline): SGHNT, YENEEA. The CDR3 length is 13 residues. CDR3 amino acids: CASSPGDNSPLHF. CDR3 bases: TGTGCCAGCAGCCCCGGGGATAATTCACCCCTCCACTTT. The full variable domain, in which reference TRBV11-3 and TRBJ1-6 provide the parts outside the CDR3, is EAGVVQSPRYKIIEKKQPVAFWCNPISGHNTLYWYLQNLGQGPELLIRYENEEAVDDSQLPKDRFSAERLKGVDSTLKIQPAELGDSAVYLCASSPGDNSPLHFGNGTRLTVT.

The V gene is TRBV27, the J gene TRBJ2-7; TRBD1 matches 9 bases. This CDR3 is built from 13 residues. The germline V gene encodes CDR1 MNHEY and CDR2 SMNVEV (reference sequence). V trimming: 5 bases; J trimming: 3 bases; junction bases outside the gene matches: 2. CDR3: CASSMGQGYEQYF. The CDR3 DNA follows: TGTGCCAGCAGTATGGGACAGGGCTACGAGCAGTACTTC.

The chain recombines TRBV9 with TRBJ2-7; D is undetermined. Trimming took 4 bases from V and 4 from J, leaving 6 bases between them. From germline, CDR1 is SGDLS and CDR2 YYNGEE. This CDR3 contains 11 residues. CDR3 DNA sequence: TGTGCCAGCAGCTCAAATTACGAGCAGTACTTC. Translating gives CASSSNYEQYF.

The chain couples TRBV9 to TRBJ2-1; TRBD2 matches at 11 bases. The ends lost 2 bases at V and 5 bases at J; junction bases unmatched: 0. The CDR3 loop spans 14 amino acids. CDR1 is SGDLS and CDR2 is YYNGEE in the germline V gene. CDR3 DNA sequence: TGTGCCAGCAGCGTTAGCGGGGGGGACAATGAGCAGTTCTTC. Translating gives CASSVSGGDNEQFF.

The CDR3 DNA reads as TGCGCCAGCAGCTCTCTAGCGGGGGGCTACAATGAGCAGTTCTTC. It yields the protein CASSSLAGGYNEQFF. This chain links TRBV5-1 with TRBJ2-1; 11 positions agree with TRBD2. The CDR3 runs to 15 residues. CDR1 is SGHRS, CDR2 YFSETQ, per germline. With 3 bases clipped from V and 3 bases from J, the junction kept 2 bases outside the gene matches.

V gene TRBV19 combines with J gene TRBJ2-3; D perhaps matches TRBD2 (5 bases). Looked up from germline, CDR1 is LNHDA and CDR2 is SQIVND (reference sequence). Trimming stripped 5 bases from V and 1 base from J, with 16 bases between. The CDR3 spans 16 residues. This CDR3 reads CASSPRLFGGTDTQYF. The CDR3 DNA reads as TGTGCCAGTAGTCCTCGATTGTTCGGGGGCACAGATACGCAGTATTTT.

The V call is TRBV7-8, the J call TRBJ2-5; possibly TRBD2 for D (6 bases). CDR1 and CDR2 from the germline V gene are SGHVS and FQNEAQ. The germline V and J ends were trimmed by 6 bases and 0 bases, with 14 bases remaining between them. This CDR3 spans 15 amino acids. For the CDR3, the DNA is TGTGCCAGCAGGCAACTAGCTACTCACCAAGAGACCCAGTACTTC. Protein sequence: CASRQLATHQETQYF.

This chain joins TRBV29-1 and TRBJ2-1; D remains unclear. CDR3 length: 12 residues. Germline CDR1 and CDR2: SQVTM and ANQGSEA. The V and J ends lost 8 bases and 5 bases respectively, with 13 bases between them. Here the CDR3 reads CSFYRNNNEQFF. CDR3 nucleotide sequence: TGCAGCTTTTACAGAAACAACAATGAGCAGTTCTTC.

The chain is built from TRBV3-1 (or the pseudogene TRBV3-2) and TRBJ2-7, with 10 bases aligning to TRBD1. Germline V CDR1 and CDR2: LGHDT, YNNKEL (reference sequence). The CDR3 runs 15 residues. With 0 bases clipped from V and 6 bases from J, the junction kept 5 bases outside the gene matches. DNA of the CDR3: TGTGCCAGCAGCCAAGAGGGACAGGGGACTTCCGAGCAGTACTTC. Protein: CASSQEGQGTSEQYF.

This chain links TRBV4-1 with TRBJ1-2; D gene ambiguous. Germline CDR1 MGHRA, CDR2 YSYEKL. The CDR3 length is 15 residues. V was shortened by 6 bases and J by 0 bases, with 14 bases between the two germline ends. In nucleotides, the CDR3 is TGCGCCAGCAGATTAATAGATGGTACTAACTATGGCTACACCTTC. This codes for CASRLIDGTNYGYTF.

The chain has TRBV10-3 and TRBJ1-1; D might be TRBD1 (5 bases). Trimming shortened V by 7 bases and J by 4 bases, and 25 bases separated the two germline ends. The V gene's germline CDR1 is ENHRY and CDR2 SYGVKD. CDR3 length: 17 amino acids. DNA for the CDR3: TGTGCCATCAAAACGCGCTTAGGGGATGTTAGGTTCACTGAAGCTTTCTTT. Translating it yields CAIKTRLGDVRFTEAFF.

V gene TRBV7-8 combines with J gene TRBJ2-4, with D perhaps matching TRBD2 (6 bases). V was cut by 5 bases and J by 8 bases, with 16 bases left in between. CDR3 length: 14 amino acids. CDR1 and CDR2 (germline): SGHVS, FQNEAQ. The CDR3 loop reads CASSLPGRIDIQYF. The CDR3 coding sequence is TGTGCCAGCAGCCTTCCAGGGAGGATAGACATTCAGTACTTC.

V is TRBV5-5 and J is TRBJ2-7; D perhaps matches TRBD2 (5 bases). Germline CDR1 reads SGHKS; CDR2 reads YYEKEE (reference sequence). The CDR3 covers 13 residues. Between the trimmed V and J ends, which lost 0 bases and 9 bases, there was a span of 13 bases. CDR3 DNA sequence: TGTGCCAGCAGCTTGGGACACGGGATAGGGCAGTACTTC. It translates to CASSLGHGIGQYF.

The chain recombines TRBV29-1 with TRBJ2-5; 9 bases map to TRBD1. CDR3 size: 12 residues. The J segment lost 5 bases and the V segment lost 8 bases, leaving 6 bases of the junction unmatched. CDR1 is SQVTM and CDR2 is ANQGSEA in the germline V gene. For the CDR3, the DNA is TGCAGCCTCAGGACAGGGGATGAGACCCAGTACTTC. Its protein product is CSLRTGDETQYF.

The DNA for the CDR3 is TGTGCCATCAGTGAGTTTGCTAGCGGGAGGGCCAGGGATACGCAGTATTTT. Protein: CAISEFASGRARDTQYF. The chain is built from TRBV10-3 and TRBJ2-3; TRBD2 agrees at 12 bases. Germline V gives CDR1 ENHRY, CDR2 SYGVKD. V was clipped by 1 base and J by 6 bases; unmatched bases: 8. The CDR3 is 17 residues long.

The rearrangement joins TRBV12-3 or TRBV12-4 to TRBJ2-5; D is ambiguous. The CDR3 runs 13 residues. The ends were cut back, 2 bases at V and 0 bases at J, with 4 bases in the middle. Here the CDR3 DNA reads TGTGCCAGCAGTTTACAGGACCAAGAGACCCAGTACTTC. This translates into CASSLQDQETQYF.

J is TRBJ2-1 and V is TRBV12-5, with TRBD1 matching over 8 bases. CDR3 length equals 15 residues. The V and J ends lost 5 bases and 4 bases, in that order; junction bases with no gene match: 7. The germline V gene has CDR1 LGHNT and CDR2 FRNRAP. As DNA, the CDR3 is TGTGCTAGTGGTCCCGGACAGGGAGCATACAATGAGCAGTTCTTC. It translates to CASGPGQGAYNEQFF.